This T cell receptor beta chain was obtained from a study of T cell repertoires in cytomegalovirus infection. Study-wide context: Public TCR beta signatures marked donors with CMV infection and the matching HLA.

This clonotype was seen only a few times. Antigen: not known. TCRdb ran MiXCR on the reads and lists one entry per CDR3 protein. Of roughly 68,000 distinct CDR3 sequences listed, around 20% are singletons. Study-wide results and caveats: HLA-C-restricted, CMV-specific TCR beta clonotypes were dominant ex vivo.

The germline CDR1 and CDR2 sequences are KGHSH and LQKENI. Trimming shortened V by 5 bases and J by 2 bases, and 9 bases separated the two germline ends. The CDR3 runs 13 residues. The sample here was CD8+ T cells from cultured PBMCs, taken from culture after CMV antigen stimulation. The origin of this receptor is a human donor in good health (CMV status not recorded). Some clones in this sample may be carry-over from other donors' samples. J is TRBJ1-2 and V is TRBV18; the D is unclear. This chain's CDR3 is CASSNGGNYGYTF. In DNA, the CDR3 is TGTGCCAGCTCAAATGGCGGAAACTATGGCTACACCTTC.